The 10 T cell receptor beta chains in this list originate from one sample, sequenced in a study of blood T cell repertoires in COVID-19. Sequencing used immunoSEQ multiplex PCR; TCRdb keeps in-frame clones, though not all of them. The data hold more than 150,000 clones, with roughly 79% observed a single time. Material for sequencing was peripheral blood. These receptors were obtained from a woman older than 75 with COVID-19, enrolled during active disease.

This clone was seen ten or more times. The rearrangement joins TRBV5-1 to TRBJ2-7; D might be TRBD2 (6 bases). The germline V and J ends were trimmed by 0 bases and 1 base, with 11 bases remaining between them. The CDR3 sequence is 15 residues long. The germline gives CDR1 SGHRS, CDR2 YFSETQ. CDR3 coding DNA: TGCGCCAGCAGCTTGGCGCCGGGACTTTCCTACGAGCAGTACTTC. Translated: CASSLAPGLSYEQYF. Variable domain in full (rest from reference TRBV5-1 and TRBJ2-7): KAGVTQTPRYLIKTRGQQVTLSCSPISGHRSVSWYQQTPGQGLQFLFEYFSETQRNKGNFPGRFSGRQFSNSRSEMNVSTLELGDSALYLCASSLAPGLSYEQYFGPGTRLTVT.

The chain employs TRBV19 and TRBJ2-1, with TRBD2 matching 8 bases. CDR3 length: 16 amino acids. J lost 9 bases, V lost 5 bases, and 15 bases had no gene match. Germline V gene data show CDR1 as LNHDA and CDR2 as SQIVND (reference sequence). CDR3 bases: TGTGCCAGTAGTGCTAGCCAACCGGGACTAGGAAGTGAGCAGTTCTTC. Translated, it gives CASSASQPGLGSEQFF. Using reference TRBV19 and TRBJ2-1 for the parts outside the CDR3, the full variable domain is DGGITQSPKYLFRKEGQNVTLSCEQNLNHDAMYWYRQDPGQGLRLIYYSQIVNDFQKGDIAEGYSVSREKKESFPLTVTSAQKNPTAFYLCASSASQPGLGSEQFFGPGTRLTVL.

The rearrangement uses TRBV11-3 and TRBJ2-1; 7 bases are a match to TRBD2. Germline trimming cut 6 bases from V and 1 base from J; bases unmatched to any gene: 6. Germline V gene data show CDR1 as SGHNT and CDR2 as YENEEA. This CDR3 has 15 amino acids. The CDR3 protein is CASSAGTISYNEQFF. Written as DNA, the CDR3 is TGTGCCAGCAGTGCCGGGACTATATCCTACAATGAGCAGTTCTTC.

V is TRBV11-3 and J is TRBJ1-1, with TRBD1 matching over 10 bases. Germline trimming cut 4 bases from V and 4 bases from J; bases unmatched to any gene: 6. The CDR3 has 15 residues. Germline V gene sequence: CDR1 SGHNT, CDR2 YENEEA. CDR3 amino acids: CASSSRDRGCTEAFF. The CDR3 nucleotides are TGTGCCAGCAGCTCCCGGGACAGGGGTTGCACTGAAGCTTTCTTT.

The J gene is TRBJ1-2, the V gene TRBV5-1; D is undetermined. Trimming left V 0 bases short and J 7 bases short, with 13 bases between. This CDR3 region has 14 residues. CDR1 and CDR2 (germline): SGHRS, YFSETQ. For the CDR3, the DNA is TGCGCCAGCAGCTTGGCAAAGGGAGAAAGTGGCTACACCTTC. Translation: CASSLAKGESGYTF.

This rearrangement joins TRBV7-6 to TRBJ2-7; 10 positions match TRBD2. Germline CDR1 and CDR2: SGHVS and FNYEAQ. There are 16 residues in the CDR3. J lost 5 bases, V lost 5 bases, and 12 bases had no gene match. CDR3 loop: CASSPHPGTSENEQYF. CDR3 nucleotides: TGTGCCAGCAGCCCACACCCCGGGACTAGCGAGAACGAGCAGTACTTC. The full variable domain, with the rest looked up from reference TRBV7-6 and TRBJ2-7, is GAGVSQSPRYKVTKRGQDVALRCDPISGHVSLYWYRQALGQGPEFLTYFNYEAQQDKSGLPNDRFSAERPEGSISTLTIQRTEQRDSAMYRCASSPHPGTSENEQYFGPGTRLTVT.

This rearrangement joins TRBV6-2 or TRBV6-3 to TRBJ1-1; 9 bases agree with TRBD1. Losses at the gene ends were 4 bases for V and 3 bases for J; bases not matched to a gene: 0. The V gene's germline CDR1 is MNHEY and CDR2 SVGEGT. This CDR3 contains 13 residues. This CDR3 is CASSWDRDTEAFF. CDR3 sequence (DNA): TGTGCCAGCAGTTGGGACAGGGACACTGAAGCTTTCTTT.

This chain joins TRBV5-1 and TRBJ1-4; 11 positions match TRBD1. CDR3 length equals 15 residues. From germline, CDR1 is SGHRS and CDR2 YFSETQ. Unmatched junction bases numbered 7, after V lost 4 bases and J lost 8 bases. The CDR3 region has the DNA TGCGCCAGCAGCGCCGGACAGGGGGCGCGAGAAAAACTGTTTTTT. Translation: CASSAGQGAREKLFF.

The rearrangement uses TRBV7-2 and TRBJ1-1; the D is unclear. Trimming took 2 bases from V and 1 from J, leaving 8 bases between them. The germline V gene has CDR1 SGHTA and CDR2 FQGNSA. This CDR3 is built from 14 residues. The chain's CDR3 is CASSLLPENTEAFF. The CDR3 region has the DNA TGTGCCAGCAGCTTACTCCCAGAGAACACTGAAGCTTTCTTT.

The V gene is TRBV11-3, the J gene TRBJ2-2, with D perhaps matching TRBD2 (6 bases). Germline V gene lookup returns CDR1 SGHNT and CDR2 YENEEA. The CDR3 is 14 amino acids. V was pared by 3 bases and J by 6 bases, with 11 bases between. CDR3 sequence: CASSFGGRAGELFF. The CDR3 nucleotides read TGTGCCAGCAGCTTCGGGGGTCGGGCCGGGGAGCTGTTTTTT.